These 10 T cell receptor beta chains originate from one sample sequenced in a study of cytomegalovirus exposure and HLA in healthy donors. Both 60 Vbeta primers and 13 Jbeta primers went into the PCR. Clones were sequenced by immunoSEQ multiplex PCR, and TCRdb holds only the in-frame ones, with some missing. The sample shows some 180,000 clones, 76% of them seen only once. Sequences were obtained from PBMCs. The source is a man younger than 35 in good health and CMV-seronegative.

The chain is built from TRBV7-3 and TRBJ1-2, with D possibly TRBD1 on 6 matching bases. CDR3 length: 13 residues. V lost 5 bases to trimming and J lost 7 bases, with 14 bases between them. CDR1 is SGHTA, CDR2 FQGTGA, per germline. The CDR3 sequence: CASSPRDTSGYTF. In DNA form, the CDR3 reads TGTGCCAGCAGCCCGAGGGACACCTCTGGCTACACCTTC.

The chain uses TRBV2 and TRBJ1-1; 7 bases are a match to TRBD1. After removal of 6 bases from V and 3 bases from J, the junction contained 7 bases not matched to a gene. This CDR3 comprises 14 residues. Germline CDR1 is SNHLY and CDR2 is FYNNEI. CDR3 protein: CASRGDRVHTEAFF. CDR3 sequence (DNA): TGTGCCAGCAGGGGCGACAGGGTGCACACTGAAGCTTTCTTT.

The chain links TRBV28 to TRBJ1-2; 10 nucleotides align to TRBD1. In germline, CDR1 is MDHEN, CDR2 SYDVKM. The junction had 18 bases not matched to a gene; V was cut back by 4 bases and J by 7 bases. This CDR3 has 18 residues. The CDR3 DNA follows: TGTGCCAGCAGTTCCACCACCCTAGACAGGGGGCAATTTCGTGGCTACACCTTC. The encoded protein is CASSSTTLDRGQFRGYTF.

On this clone itself: The same CDR3 is also encoded by other DNA sequences in this sample. CDR3 region: CASSLGLAGVTGELFF. The DNA of the CDR3 is TGTGCCAGCAGCCTAGGGCTAGCGGGAGTCACCGGGGAGCTGTTTTTT. The chain links TRBV5-4 to TRBJ2-2; 10 nucleotides align to TRBD2. The CDR3 sequence is 16 residues long. CDR1 is SGHNT, CDR2 YYREEE, per germline (reference sequence). V lost 4 bases, J lost 4 bases, and 7 bases stayed unmatched.

The V and J genes are TRBV11-2 and TRBJ2-5; 8 bases agree with TRBD1. V trimming: 2 bases; J trimming: 4 bases; junction bases outside the gene matches: 9. The germline CDR1 and CDR2 sequences are SGHAT and FQNNGV. The CDR3 extends over 16 amino acids. Here the CDR3 DNA reads TGTGCCAGCAGCTTATATAGGGACAGGAGGAGAGAGACCCAGTACTTC. The encoded protein is CASSLYRDRRRETQYF.

This clone was recorded a few times. The rearrangement uses TRBV5-1 and TRBJ1-1; 9 bases fit TRBD1. The germline CDR1 and CDR2 sequences are SGHRS and YFSETQ. The J segment lost 4 bases and the V segment lost 5 bases, leaving 3 bases of the junction unmatched. CDR3 length: 13 residues. CDR3 sequence reads: CASRTGGGTEAFF. As DNA, the CDR3 is TGCGCCAGCAGGACAGGGGGTGGCACTGAAGCTTTCTTT.

V gene TRBV4-1 combines with J gene TRBJ1-1; TRBD1 matches 7 bases. This CDR3 spans 18 amino acids. The V gene end was trimmed by 4 bases and the J gene end by 0 bases; junction bases not matched to a gene: 14. Germline V lookup: CDR1 MGHRA, CDR2 YSYEKL. The CDR3 sequence is CASSPTAGTANMNTEAFF. The CDR3 DNA sequence: TGCGCCAGCAGCCCAACGGCCGGGACAGCTAACATGAACACTGAAGCTTTCTTT.

The V gene is TRBV6-6, the J gene TRBJ1-4; D is undetermined. Germline V gene data show CDR1 as MNHNY and CDR2 as SVGAGI (reference sequence). The CDR3 is made up of 16 amino acids. V was cut by 2 bases and J by 0 bases, with 10 bases left in between. The CDR3 loop is CASSYSWAATNEKLFF. DNA of the CDR3: TGTGCCAGCAGTTACAGTTGGGCCGCAACTAATGAAAAACTGTTTTTT.

This clone was seen only a few times. The chain has TRBV9 and TRBJ2-1; TRBD2 agrees at 11 bases. The V gene end was trimmed by 4 bases and the J gene end by 3 bases; junction bases not matched to a gene: 3. The CDR3 is made up of 15 amino acids. Germline V CDR1 and CDR2: SGDLS, YYNGEE. This CDR3 is CASSNGLAGYNEQFF. In DNA, the CDR3 is TGTGCCAGCAGCAACGGACTAGCGGGCTACAATGAGCAGTTCTTC.

The chain uses TRBV15 and TRBJ2-1; TRBD2 aligns across 11 bases. Germline lookup yields CDR1 LNHNV and CDR2 YYDKDF (reference sequence). CDR3 length: 16 residues. Trimming at V came to 6 bases and at J to 0 bases, leaving 4 bases not matched to a gene. The DNA for the CDR3 is TGTGCCACCAGACCTAGCGGGGGGTCCTCCTACAATGAGCAGTTCTTC. It is translated as CATRPSGGSSYNEQFF.